Presented here are 13 T cell receptor beta chains from one specimen sequenced in a study of blood T cells in healthy people across ages. A J-beta primer mix and a sample-barcoded 5' primer were used in a second PCR of roughly 6 to 11 cycles. TCRdb reanalysed the 5' RACE reads using MiXCR and keeps one entry per CDR3 protein. The repertoire has approximately 800,000 distinct CDR3 sequences, 20% to 30% of them found once; the top ten carry 2.5% to 3.5%. These data were likewise used in another study, on T cells of mothers and their children.

The source material was blood. The source is a boy between 5 and 17 years old in good health.

The chain joins TRBV5-5 to TRBJ2-1; D is undetermined. V lost 4 bases and J 2 bases, leaving 13 bases between the germline ends. Germline V lookup: CDR1 SGHKS, CDR2 YYEKEE (reference sequence). This CDR3 comprises 15 residues. In nucleotides, the CDR3 is TGTGCCAGCAGCGTGAGGACCACCCCCTACAATGAGCAGTTCTTC. It translates to CASSVRTTPYNEQFF.

The rearrangement joins TRBV24-1 to TRBJ2-1; tentatively, D is TRBD1 or TRBD2 (5 bases each). V lost 2 bases and J lost 0, with 7 bases in between. CDR3 length: 15 residues. The germline V gene encodes CDR1 KGHDR and CDR2 SFDVKD. CDR3 loop: CATSDWGSSYNEQFF. The DNA for the CDR3 is TGTGCCACCAGTGATTGGGGGAGCTCCTACAATGAGCAGTTCTTC.

The J gene is TRBJ1-1, the V gene TRBV6-1; 9 positions match TRBD1. Trimming cost V 5 bases and J 0 bases; bases outside gene matches: 10. Germline values: CDR1 MNHNS, CDR2 SASEGT. This CDR3 is 17 amino acids long. The CDR3 region has the DNA TGTGCCAGCAGTCGACCCGGGACAGGGCCCATGAACACTGAAGCTTTCTTT. It translates to CASSRPGTGPMNTEAFF.

The gene calls are TRBV29-1 and TRBJ2-5; 8 nucleotides line up with TRBD2. From germline, CDR1 is SQVTM and CDR2 ANQGSEA. The V and J ends lost 6 bases and 3 bases, in that order; junction bases with no gene match: 9. The CDR3 has 14 amino acids. The CDR3 here is CSVGRGLVKETQYF. CDR3 in DNA: TGCAGCGTGGGGCGGGGACTAGTTAAAGAGACCCAGTACTTC.

There are a few counts of this clonotype. The V gene is TRBV12-5, the J gene TRBJ2-2, with D unresolved. Trimming cost V 0 bases and J 7 bases, with 6 bases left between them. The CDR3 is made up of 13 amino acids. CDR1 is LGHNT, CDR2 FRNRAP, per germline. DNA of the CDR3: TGTGCTAGTGGTTTGGTACGACTCGGGGAGCTGTTTTTT. It encodes CASGLVRLGELFF.

The rearrangement uses TRBV7-9 and TRBJ2-3; a weak D match, TRBD2 (6 bases). Germline V CDR1 and CDR2: SEHNR, FQNEAQ (reference sequence). This CDR3 is built from 14 residues. Trimming shortened V by 4 bases and J by 2 bases, and 10 bases separated the two germline ends. The CDR3 DNA is TGTGCCAGCAGCTCGGGACTGACCACAGATACGCAGTATTTT. The encoded protein is CASSSGLTTDTQYF. The full variable domain, with the rest looked up from reference TRBV7-9 and TRBJ2-3, is DTGVSQNPRHKITKRGQNVTFRCDPISEHNRLYWYRQTLGQGPEFLTYFQNEAQLEKSRLLSDRFSAERPKGSFSTLEIQRTEQGDSAMYLCASSSGLTTDTQYFGPGTRLTVL.

This sequence joins TRBV9 and TRBJ2-1; TRBD2 matches 9 bases. The CDR3 consists of 16 residues. Per the germline V gene, CDR1 is SGDLS and CDR2 is YYNGEE. The J segment lost 0 bases and the V segment lost 3 bases, leaving 4 bases of the junction unmatched. Here the CDR3 DNA reads TGTGCCAGCAGCGCCTCTAGCGGGGTCTCCTACAATGAGCAGTTCTTC. Encoded protein: CASSASSGVSYNEQFF.

Only a few counts were recorded for this clonotype. The gene calls are TRBV28 and TRBJ2-5, with 11 bases lining up with TRBD2. The J call may be in error: the DNA end matches TRBJ2-7 better. The CDR3 contains 19 residues. Germline V CDR1 and CDR2: MDHEN, SYDVKM. The CDR3 region has the DNA TGTGCCAGCAGTTCTTGGGGGGTCGGTCTAGCGGGAGGATCCTACGAGCAGTACTTC. Translation gives CASSSWGVGLAGGSYEQYF.

This clonotype was recorded at least ten times. This sequence joins TRBV6-6 and TRBJ1-2; the D gene is possibly TRBD1 (6 bases). The CDR3 consists of 13 residues. With 2 bases removed from V and 9 bases from J, the gap between germline ends came to 13 bases. Germline V CDR1 and CDR2: MNHNY, SVGAGI (reference sequence). CDR3 in DNA: TGTGCCAGCAGTTACAGGCAGGGGATCAGCTACACCTTC. Translating it yields CASSYRQGISYTF.

This clonotype has ten or more counts. This chain joins TRBV5-1 and TRBJ2-1, with TRBD1 identical over 9 bases. This CDR3 has 14 residues. J lost 5 bases, V lost 4 bases, and 4 bases had no gene match. Per germline, CDR1 SGHRS and CDR2 YFSETQ. The CDR3 loop reads CASSKGQGNNEQFF. The CDR3 DNA reads as TGCGCCAGCAGCAAGGGACAGGGTAACAATGAGCAGTTCTTC.

This sequence joins TRBV12-3 or TRBV12-4 and TRBJ2-5, with D possibly called TRBD1 or TRBD2 (7 bases each). The V end was cut by 2 bases, the J end by 3 bases, with 19 bases between. The CDR3 is made up of 17 amino acids. The CDR3 DNA reads TGTGCCAGCAGTTTATACAGGGGATCTGGGGGGGAAGAGACCCAGTACTTC. Its translation: CASSLYRGSGGEETQYF.

A few counts support this clonotype. The V gene is TRBV19, the J gene TRBJ2-7, with D tentatively TRBD1 or TRBD2 (6 bases each). The DNA end is more similar to TRBJ2-5, so the J call may be wrong. Germline V gene data show CDR1 as LNHDA and CDR2 as SQIVND (reference sequence). The CDR3 spans 14 residues. CDR3 sequence (DNA): TGTGCCAGTAGGCCGGGGGACACACAAGAGACCCAGTACTTC. Protein sequence: CASRPGDTQETQYF.

This rearrangement joins TRBV5-1 to TRBJ2-4; TRBD2 aligns across 7 bases. Germline lookup yields CDR1 SGHRS and CDR2 YFSETQ. This CDR3 has 15 amino acids. J lost 5 bases, V lost 0 bases, and 5 bases had no gene match. The CDR3 sequence: CASSLVSGRENIQYF. Here the CDR3 DNA reads TGCGCCAGCAGCTTGGTGTCTGGGAGGGAAAACATTCAGTACTTC.